A selection of T cell receptor beta chains follows, all from one sample in a study of OX40 agonist ivuxolimab in advanced cancers. The data were produced by immunoSEQ multiplex PCR, yet TCRdb's version contains in-frame clones alone and is incomplete. Of 65,000 to 100,000 clones listed, about 90% are singletons. Sequenced here: CD4+ or CD8+ T cells sorted from blood, sampled in a trial of the OX40 agonist ivuxolimab. The receptors shown here come from an adult with an advanced solid tumor such as melanoma, head and neck, liver or kidney cancer. Each CDR3 is given with its conserved first and last residue. A D gene is named only where the DNA matches it firmly. Only some rows state a clone size, as once, few, many or a class for expanded clones.

>.|TRBD2|TRBV10-3|TRBJ2-7
TGTGCCATCAGTGAGTCGTCTAGCGGGATAGGCTACTTC
CAISESSSGIGYF
>.|TRBD2|TRBV11-2|TRBJ2-3
TGTGCCAGCAGCCCGAGCCGGGACTACGTGTATACGCAGTATTTT
CASSPSRDYVYTQYF
>.|.|TRBV2|TRBJ1-1
TGTGCCAGCAGCCAGACCGGCACTGAAGCTTTCTTT
CASSQTGTEAFF
>.|.|TRBV15|TRBJ1-4
TGTGCCACCAGCAGGGACCCTAATGAAAAACTGTTTTTT
CATSRDPNEKLFF
>.|TRBD2|TRBV28|TRBJ2-7
TGTGCCAGCAGGCCCTGGAGTCGGGGGGATCTGTACTTC
CASRPWSRGDLYF
>.|.|TRBV15|TRBJ2-1
TGTGCCACCAGACCCCCGGGACTCACGAATGAGCAGTTCTTC
CATRPPGLTNEQFF
>.|.|TRBV6-1|TRBJ1-1
TGTGCCAGCACCAACGGTCGGGTGACTGAAGCTTTCTTT
CASTNGRVTEAFF
>.|TRBD1|TRBV29-1|TRBJ1-1
TGCAGCGTTAAGACAGGGGGGGGAGGAACTGAAGCTTTCTTT
CSVKTGGGGTEAFF
>.|TRBD2|TRBV19|TRBJ2-1
TGTGCCAGTAGTATTGTGTTCTATGAGCGGGGAGGTTCCTACAATGAGCAGTTCTTC
CASSIVFYERGGSYNEQFF
>.|.|TRBV30|TRBJ1-2
TGTGCCTGGAGTATCCAAGGACGGGGTGGCTACACCTTC
CAWSIQGRGGYTF
>.|.|TRBV6-6|TRBJ1-5
TGTGCCAGCAGCTTCGGGGGTGAGCCCCAGCATTTT
CASSFGGEPQHF
>.|.|TRBV27|TRBJ1-2
TGTGCCAGCAGTTTATCAGTGGTAGGGTTTGGCTACACCTTC
CASSLSVVGFGYTF
>.|.|TRBV11-2|TRBJ1-1
TGTGCCAGCAGCTTAGGACCCTCAGCTTTCTTT
CASSLGPSAFF
>.|TRBD1|TRBV6-5|TRBJ1-1
TGTGCCAGCAGTTACGCCCTCTACAGGGGGACTGAAGCTTTCTTT
CASSYALYRGTEAFF
>.|.|TRBV7-8|TRBJ1-5
TGTGCCAGCAGCGTTGCGGGGCCCAATCAGCCCCAGCATTTT
CASSVAGPNQPQHF
>.|TRBD1|TRBV28|TRBJ1-2
TGTGCCAGCAGCAATGACAGGGGGGCCTATGGCTACACCTTC
CASSNDRGAYGYTF
>.|.|TRBV4-1|TRBJ2-3
TGCGCCAGCAGCCGCCCACCAAGAGATACGCAGTATTTT
CASSRPPRDTQYF
>.|TRBD2|TRBV4-2|TRBJ2-7
TGTGCCAGCAGCCAGGACGGCGGTAGCGGGAGCGAGCAGTACTTC
CASSQDGGSGSEQYF
>once|.|TRBV27|TRBJ2-3
TGTGCCAGCAGTTTTAAAGGGACTGGTTCGTCGGTCGATACGCAGTATTTT
CASSFKGTGSSVDTQYF
>.|TRBD2|TRBV5-4|TRBJ2-5
TGTGCCAGCAGCTTACGGGCGGGACTAGCGGGAGTGCGAGAGACCCAGTACTTC
CASSLRAGLAGVRETQYF
>few|.|TRBV10-3|TRBJ2-1
TGTGCCATCAGGGACGGACTCTACAATGAGCAGTTCTTC
CAIRDGLYNEQFF
>.|.|TRBV28|TRBJ1-4
TGTGCCAGCAGTTTTTCCGAAAAGCGCCCAACTAATGAAAAACTGTTTTTT
CASSFSEKRPTNEKLFF
>.|.|TRBV4-3|TRBJ1-4
TGCGCCAGCAGCCAGCATGAGGGGTCTAGCGGGAAACTGTTTTTT
CASSQHEGSSGKLFF
>once|TRBD2|TRBV5-5|TRBJ2-2
TGTGCCAGCAGCTTGGTTGTTAGCGGGAGCTCCGGGGAGCTGTTTTTT
CASSLVVSGSSGELFF
>.|TRBD1|TRBV4-1|TRBJ2-7
TGCGCCAGCAGCCAAGATGGTACCGGACAGGGGATAGGGCAGTACTTC
CASSQDGTGQGIGQYF
>once|.|TRBV6-5|TRBJ1-1
TGTGCCAGCGGGACGCTCTACACTGAAGCTTTCTTT
CASGTLYTEAFF
>.|TRBD2|TRBV11-2|TRBJ2-3
TGTGCCAGCTCCCCATGGGCGGGAGGCACAGATACGCAGTATTTT
CASSPWAGGTDTQYF
>.|.|TRBV2|TRBJ2-7
TGTGCCAGCGCCCCCGGGAGCTCCTACGAGCAGTACTTC
CASAPGSSYEQYF
>.|TRBD2|TRBV9|TRBJ2-2
TGTGCCAGCAGCCCAACCGGGACTAGCAAACCCGGGGAGCTGTTTTTT
CASSPTGTSKPGELFF
>.|.|TRBV12-5|TRBJ2-5
TGTGCTAGTGGCCTTGACTTGAGAGAGACCCAGTACTTC
CASGLDLRETQYF
>.|TRBD1|TRBV7-7|TRBJ2-3
TGTGCTAGCAGCTTAGGGGACAGGGGAGGAGATACGCAGTATTTT
CASSLGDRGGDTQYF
>.|TRBD1|TRBV5-1|TRBJ1-1
TGCGCCAGCAGCTACTCCAGGGGGCTGAACACTGAAGCTTTCTTT
CASSYSRGLNTEAFF
>.|.|TRBV21-1|TRBJ1-2
TGTGCCAGCAATCCAGGGGGCGATAGCGGCTACACCTTC
CASNPGGDSGYTF
>.|TRBD2|TRBV19|TRBJ2-1
TGTGCCAGTAGTACGGGGACTAGTCGGCATGAGCAGTTCTTC
CASSTGTSRHEQFF
>.|.|TRBV5-4|TRBJ2-3
TGTGCCAGCAGCACCCGTACAGGGCCAGATACGCAGTATTTT
CASSTRTGPDTQYF
>once|TRBD2|TRBV7-3|TRBJ2-1
TGTGCCAGCAGCCAAGAGGTAGCGGGAGGGCCTCGGTTCTTC
CASSQEVAGGPRFF
>.|.|TRBV11-3|TRBJ2-1
TGTGCCAGCAGCTTAGATTCCCTCTCCTACAATGAGCAGTTCTTC
CASSLDSLSYNEQFF
>.|.|TRBV29-1|TRBJ2-7
TGCAGCGTTGAAGACACAGTGGGTCCCACGCAATACGAGCAGTACTTC
CSVEDTVGPTQYEQYF
>.|.|TRBV21-1|TRBJ1-1
TGTGCCAGCAGTGTCAGGTGGATGAACACTGAAGCTTTCTTT
CASSVRWMNTEAFF
>.|TRBD2|TRBV7-2|TRBJ2-7
TGTGCCAGCAGCTTAGCGCTTACTAGCGGCTACGAGCAGTACTTC
CASSLALTSGYEQYF
>.|TRBD1|TRBV6-6|TRBJ1-1
TGTGCCAGCAGTTACTTTCAAGGGGGCAACACTGAAGCTTTCTTT
CASSYFQGGNTEAFF
>.|.|TRBV6-5|TRBJ2-7
TGTGCCACCGGACTTGGGGTAACCTACGAGCAGTACTTC
CATGLGVTYEQYF
>.|TRBD2|TRBV29-1|TRBJ2-7
TGCAGCGAGAAAACTAGCGGGAATCGGTACGAGCAGTACTTC
CSEKTSGNRYEQYF
>.|.|TRBV6-5|TRBJ1-5
TGTGCCAGCACCAAGGGGGGGATGGATCAGCCCCAGCATTTT
CASTKGGMDQPQHF
>.|.|TRBV5-1|TRBJ2-5
TGCGCCAGCAGCTTGGTGACGAGGGTAGAGGAGACCCAGTACTTC
CASSLVTRVEETQYF
>.|.|TRBV30|TRBJ1-1
TGTGCCTGGAGTGGGGCCCGAGGGACTGAAGCTTTCTTT
CAWSGARGTEAFF
>.|.|TRBV18|TRBJ2-7
TGTGCCAGCTCAAGAGACGGGCCCCCGGACGAGCAGTACTTC
CASSRDGPPDEQYF
>.|.|TRBV30|TRBJ1-5
TGTGCCTGGAGTGTACGGCAGGGAACAGCCCAGGGCTTTGGGCCCCAGCATTTT
CAWSVRQGTAQGFGPQHF
>.|TRBD2|TRBV6-4|TRBJ2-3
TGTGCCAATTCAGGGGGGGGGACTAGCGGGACAGGAGATACGCAGTATTTT
CANSGGGTSGTGDTQYF
>.|.|TRBV7-9|TRBJ2-6
TGTGCCAGCAGTTTCCGGGACAAAGCCCTCTCTGGGGCCAACGTCCTGACTTTC
CASSFRDKALSGANVLTF
>.|.|TRBV5-1|TRBJ2-5
TGCGCCAGCAGCTTAGGCGACGGGGGGACCCAGTACTTC
CASSLGDGGTQYF
>.|TRBD2|TRBV30|TRBJ2-7
TGTGCCGCTTCGGGGGGGGACGAGCAGTACTTC
CAASGGDEQYF
>.|.|TRBV6-1|TRBJ2-1
TGTGCCAGCAGTGAAGGAGGCGGGTTTTCCTACAATGAGCAGTTCTTC
CASSEGGGFSYNEQFF
>.|TRBD2|TRBV10-2|TRBJ2-3
TGCGCCAGCAGTGGGGGGGGTTACGGCGGGAGCGCAGATACGCAGTATTTT
CASSGGGYGGSADTQYF
>.|TRBD2|TRBV23-1|TRBJ2-1
TGCGCCAGCAGTCACCCAGGGCCTAGCGGTTACAATGAGCAGTTCTTC
CASSHPGPSGYNEQFF
>once|TRBD1|TRBV28|TRBJ1-1
TGTGCCAGCCGAACAGGGGCCGTCACTGAAGCTTTCTTT
CASRTGAVTEAFF
>.|TRBD2|TRBV6-5|TRBJ2-5
TGTGCCAGCAGTTACGGGGGGGCCCAGTACTTC
CASSYGGAQYF
>.|TRBD1|TRBV27|TRBJ2-4
TGTGCCGGTGCCCCGAGAACAGGGGGTGTCACACTAGCCAAAAACATTCAGTACTTC
CAGAPRTGGVTLAKNIQYF